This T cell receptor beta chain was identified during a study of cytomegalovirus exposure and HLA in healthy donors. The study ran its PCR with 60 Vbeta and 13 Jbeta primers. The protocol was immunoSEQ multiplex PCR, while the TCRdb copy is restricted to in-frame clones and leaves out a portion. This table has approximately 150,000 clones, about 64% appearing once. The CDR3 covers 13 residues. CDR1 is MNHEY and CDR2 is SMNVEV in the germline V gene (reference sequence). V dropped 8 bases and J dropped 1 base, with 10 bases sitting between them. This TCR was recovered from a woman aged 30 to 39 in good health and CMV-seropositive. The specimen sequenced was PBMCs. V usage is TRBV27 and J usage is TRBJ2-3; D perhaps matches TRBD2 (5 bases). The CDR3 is CASGRRGTDTQYF. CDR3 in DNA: TGTGCCAGCGGACGGCGGGGCACAGATACGCAGTATTTT.